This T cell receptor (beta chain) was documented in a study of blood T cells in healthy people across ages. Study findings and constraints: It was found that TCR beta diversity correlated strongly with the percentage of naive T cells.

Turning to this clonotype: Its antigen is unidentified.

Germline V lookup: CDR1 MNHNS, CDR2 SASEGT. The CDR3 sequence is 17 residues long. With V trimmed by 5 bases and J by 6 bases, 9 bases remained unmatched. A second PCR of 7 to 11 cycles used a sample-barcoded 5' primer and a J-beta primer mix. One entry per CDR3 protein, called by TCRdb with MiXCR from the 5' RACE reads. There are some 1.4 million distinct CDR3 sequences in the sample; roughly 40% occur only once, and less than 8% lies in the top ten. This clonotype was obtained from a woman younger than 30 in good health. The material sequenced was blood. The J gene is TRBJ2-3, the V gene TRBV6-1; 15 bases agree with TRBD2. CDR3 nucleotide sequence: TGTGCCAGCAGTCCCGGGACTAGCGGGGGGTTTTTCGATACGCAGTATTTT. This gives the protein CASSPGTSGGFFDTQYF.